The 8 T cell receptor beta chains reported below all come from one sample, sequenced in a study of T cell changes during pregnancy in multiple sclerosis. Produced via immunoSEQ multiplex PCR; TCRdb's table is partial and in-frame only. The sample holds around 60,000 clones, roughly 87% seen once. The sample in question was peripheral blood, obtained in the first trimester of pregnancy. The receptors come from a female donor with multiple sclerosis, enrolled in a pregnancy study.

CDR3 sequence (DNA): TGTGCCAGCAGCAATGAGGACAATGAGCAGTTCTTC. Protein sequence: CASSNEDNEQFF. The gene calls are TRBV5-4 and TRBJ2-1; D call uncertain. V lost 4 bases, J lost 5 bases, and 7 bases lay in between. This CDR3 region has 12 residues. Germline assignment: CDR1 SGHNT and CDR2 YYREEE (reference sequence).

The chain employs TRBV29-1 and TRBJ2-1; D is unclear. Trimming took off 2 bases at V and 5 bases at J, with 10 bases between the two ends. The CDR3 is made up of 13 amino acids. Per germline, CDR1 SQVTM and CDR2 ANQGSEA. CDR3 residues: CSVETPGNNEQFF. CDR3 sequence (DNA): TGCAGCGTTGAAACCCCAGGAAACAATGAGCAGTTCTTC.

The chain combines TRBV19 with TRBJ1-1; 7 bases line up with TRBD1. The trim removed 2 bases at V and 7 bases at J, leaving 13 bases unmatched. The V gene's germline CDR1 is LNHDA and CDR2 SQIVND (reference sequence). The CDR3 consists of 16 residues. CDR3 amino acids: CASSISPPTGANEAFF. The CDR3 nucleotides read TGTGCCAGTAGTATAAGCCCTCCCACAGGGGCGAATGAAGCTTTCTTT.

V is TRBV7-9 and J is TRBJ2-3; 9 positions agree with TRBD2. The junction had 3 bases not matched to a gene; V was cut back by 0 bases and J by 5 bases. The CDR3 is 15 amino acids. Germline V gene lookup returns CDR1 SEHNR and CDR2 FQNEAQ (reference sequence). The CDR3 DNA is TGTGCCAGCAGCTTAGCAGCGGGGGGTCGAGATACGCAGTATTTT. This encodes CASSLAAGGRDTQYF.

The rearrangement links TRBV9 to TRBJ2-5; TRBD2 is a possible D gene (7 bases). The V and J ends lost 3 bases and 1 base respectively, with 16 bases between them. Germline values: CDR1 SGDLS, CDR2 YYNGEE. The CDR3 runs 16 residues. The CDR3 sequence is CASSARGGPAQETQYF. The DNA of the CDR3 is TGTGCCAGCAGCGCGAGGGGGGGACCGGCCCAAGAGACCCAGTACTTC.

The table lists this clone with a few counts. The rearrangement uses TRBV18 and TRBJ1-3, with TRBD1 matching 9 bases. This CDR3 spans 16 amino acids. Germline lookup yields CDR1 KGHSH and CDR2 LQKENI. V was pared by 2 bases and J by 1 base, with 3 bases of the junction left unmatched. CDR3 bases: TGTGCCAGCTCACCAGACAGGGGGTGGTCTGGAAACACCATATATTTT. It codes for CASSPDRGWSGNTIYF. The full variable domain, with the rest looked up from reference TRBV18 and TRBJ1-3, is NAGVMQNPRHLVRRRGQEARLRCSPMKGHSHVYWYRQLPEEGLKFMVYLQKENIIDESGMPKERFSAEFPKEGPSILRIQQVVRGDSAAYFCASSPDRGWSGNTIYFGEGSWLTVV.

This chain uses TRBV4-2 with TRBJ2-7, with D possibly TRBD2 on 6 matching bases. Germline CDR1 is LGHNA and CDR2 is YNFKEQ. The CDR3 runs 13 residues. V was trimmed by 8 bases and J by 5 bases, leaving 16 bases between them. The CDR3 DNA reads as TGTGCCAGCGGGAGACTAGGAAGGGACGAGCAGTACTTC. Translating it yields CASGRLGRDEQYF.

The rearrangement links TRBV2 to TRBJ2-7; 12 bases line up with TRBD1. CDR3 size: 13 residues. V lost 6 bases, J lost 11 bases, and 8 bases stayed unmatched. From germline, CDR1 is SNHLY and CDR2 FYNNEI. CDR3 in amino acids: CASRKGQGAGKYF. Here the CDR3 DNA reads TGTGCCAGCAGGAAGGGACAGGGGGCGGGGAAGTACTTC. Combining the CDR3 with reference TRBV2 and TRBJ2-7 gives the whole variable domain EPEVTQTPSHQVTQMGQEVILRCVPISNHLYFYWYRQILGQKVEFLVSFYNNEISEKSEIFDDQFSVERPDGSNFTLKIRSTKLEDSAMYFCASRKGQGAGKYFGPGTRLTVT.